Shown below are 32 T cell receptor beta chains from a single sample sequenced in a study of shared clonotypes between healthy human individuals. Assay: immunoSEQ multiplex PCR; the TCRdb copy retains only in-frame clones and omits some. The sample has about 2.4 million clones, over 85% seen once. The specimen was naive CD4+ T cells sorted from blood. Subset: CD45RA+ positively selected. The receptors here all came from a man between 18 and 35 years old in good health.

This clone showed up just once. Germline is not matched at one junction end, which may reflect a read error. The chain employs TRBV29-1 and TRBJ2-3; D is tentatively TRBD1 or TRBD2 (5 bases each). The CDR3 loop spans 14 amino acids. Germline CDR1 reads SQVTM; CDR2 reads ANQGSEA. In DNA, the CDR3 is TGCAGCCTTGAGAGGGGTGTGGGCACAGATACGCAGTATTTT. It is translated as CSLERGVGTDTQYF.

The V and J genes are TRBV5-1 and TRBJ2-7; 9 bases line up with TRBD2. V lost 1 base and J lost 5; bases outside the gene matches: 10. The length of the CDR3 is 16 residues. CDR1 is SGHRS, CDR2 YFSETQ, per germline. Here the CDR3 reads CASSLIPSGIYHEQYF. Here the CDR3 DNA reads TGCGCCAGCAGCTTGATCCCTAGCGGGATTTACCACGAGCAGTACTTC. Using reference TRBV5-1 and TRBJ2-7 for the parts outside the CDR3, the full variable domain is KAGVTQTPRYLIKTRGQQVTLSCSPISGHRSVSWYQQTPGQGLQFLFEYFSETQRNKGNFPGRFSGRQFSNSRSEMNVSTLELGDSALYLCASSLIPSGIYHEQYFGPGTRLTVT.

Comments on this clone: The same CDR3 arises from other DNA sequences in this sample as well. This chain joins TRBV5-1 and TRBJ1-4, with 9 bases aligning to TRBD1. Germline V gene lookup returns CDR1 SGHRS and CDR2 YFSETQ. The V and J ends lost 0 bases and 4 bases, in that order; junction bases with no gene match: 4. The CDR3 is 16 residues long. CDR3 in DNA: TGCGCCAGCAGCTTGGGACCGGGACAGGGTAATGAAAAACTGTTTTTT. It translates to CASSLGPGQGNEKLFF.

As concerns this clone: At one boundary the junction diverges from the germline segment, which might be a read error. The chain uses TRBV5-6 and TRBJ2-5, with 9 nucleotides matching TRBD2. The CDR3 extends over 13 amino acids. The germline gives CDR1 SGHDT, CDR2 YYEEEE. The CDR3 here is CVSRQAGGETQYF. The CDR3 DNA reads TGTGTCAGCAGACAAGCGGGGGGAGAGACCCAGTACTTC.

This clone was recorded a few times. This chain joins TRBV6-1 and TRBJ1-6; no clear D gene. With 4 bases removed from V and 0 bases from J, the gap between germline ends came to 4 bases. The CDR3 is 14 amino acids. The germline V gene encodes CDR1 MNHNS and CDR2 SASEGT. CDR3 in DNA: TGTGCCAGCAGTGTGAGCTCCTATAATTCACCCCTCCACTTT. Its protein is CASSVSSYNSPLHF.

This chain uses TRBV5-1 with TRBJ2-7; D gene uncertain. The CDR3 totals 13 residues. The V end lost 5 bases, the J end lost 2 bases, and 11 bases lay between the germline ends. Germline CDR1 reads SGHRS; CDR2 reads YFSETQ. As DNA, the CDR3 is TGCGCCAGCAGGTCGACCCCCACCTACGAGCAGTACTTC. Its translation: CASRSTPTYEQYF. The whole variable domain, filled in from reference TRBV5-1 and TRBJ2-7, reads KAGVTQTPRYLIKTRGQQVTLSCSPISGHRSVSWYQQTPGQGLQFLFEYFSETQRNKGNFPGRFSGRQFSNSRSEMNVSTLELGDSALYLCASRSTPTYEQYFGPGTRLTVT.

This clone was observed a few times. The gene calls are TRBV30 and TRBJ1-5; D is possibly TRBD1 (5 bases). In germline, CDR1 is GTSNPN, CDR2 SVGIG (reference sequence). There are 15 residues in the CDR3. Trimming took off 1 base at V and 0 bases at J, with 10 bases between the two ends. The DNA for the CDR3 is TGTGCCTGGAGTGGAGGGACTAATAGCAATCAGCCCCAGCATTTT. This gives the protein CAWSGGTNSNQPQHF.

Turning to this clone: This same CDR3 is encoded by further DNA sequences in the sample. The V gene is TRBV6-5, the J gene TRBJ2-7; TRBD1 might be the D (5 bases). V dropped 0 bases and J dropped 2 bases, with 8 bases sitting between them. CDR3 length equals 14 residues. The germline gives CDR1 MNHEY, CDR2 SVGAGI. Written as DNA, the CDR3 is TGTGCCAGCAGTTACTCCCCAGGGCCCTACGAGCAGTACTTC. It is translated as CASSYSPGPYEQYF.

A note on this clone: This same CDR3 is encoded by further DNA sequences in the sample. The V call is TRBV9, the J call TRBJ2-3, with D perhaps TRBD2 (6 bases). CDR3 size: 14 residues. Trimming left V 0 bases short and J 5 bases short, with 10 bases between. The germline CDR1 and CDR2 sequences are SGDLS and YYNGEE. The CDR3 reads CASSVDSGGDTQYF. In nucleotides, the CDR3 is TGTGCCAGCAGCGTAGATAGCGGAGGAGATACGCAGTATTTT.

This clone was detected once. The chain joins TRBV18 to TRBJ1-3; 8 bases fit TRBD1. The CDR3 sequence is 21 residues long. With 0 bases clipped from V and 1 base from J, the junction kept 17 bases outside the gene matches. Germline V gene data show CDR1 as KGHSH and CDR2 as LQKENI. The CDR3 DNA reads as TGTGCCAGCTCACCACCGGGCAGGACAGGGAACCTCGTCACATCTGGAAACACCATATATTTT. Its protein is CASSPPGRTGNLVTSGNTIYF.

V and J are TRBV6-6 and TRBJ2-2; 11 positions agree with TRBD1. J lost 4 bases, V lost 5 bases, and 6 bases had no gene match. The CDR3 runs to 16 residues. From germline, CDR1 is MNHNY and CDR2 SVGAGI (reference sequence). This chain's CDR3 is CASSPDRGQVTGELFF. CDR3 bases: TGTGCCAGCAGTCCGGACAGGGGGCAAGTCACCGGGGAGCTGTTTTTT.

The J gene is TRBJ1-3, the V gene TRBV29-1, with unresolved D. Trimming pared 6 bases from V and 0 bases from J, leaving 12 bases between. The CDR3 is 14 residues long. The germline V gene encodes CDR1 SQVTM and CDR2 ANQGSEA. The CDR3 sequence is CSVDDGTSGNTIYF. The CDR3 DNA reads TGCAGCGTCGATGACGGAACCTCTGGAAACACCATATATTTT.

The CDR3 loop reads CASSLEGREGSEQYF. CDR3 nucleotide sequence: TGTGCCAGCAGCTTGGAAGGCAGAGAGGGGTCCGAGCAGTACTTC. The chain has TRBV5-4 and TRBJ2-7, with D perhaps being TRBD1 or TRBD2 (5 bases each). Germline CDR1 SGHNT, CDR2 YYREEE (reference sequence). V lost 0 bases and J 6 bases, leaving 16 bases between the germline ends. The CDR3 extends over 15 amino acids.

The rearrangement joins TRBV10-2 to TRBJ2-1; TRBD2 agrees at 7 bases. J was trimmed by 7 bases and V by 8 bases; bases with no gene match: 17. The germline V gene encodes CDR1 WSHSY and CDR2 SAAADI. The CDR3 length is 16 residues. CDR3 in DNA: TGCGCCAGCGGCCCCATCCGGGACCCCGGGGGGAATGAGCAGTTCTTC. Its translation is CASGPIRDPGGNEQFF.

Remarks on this clone: The sample carries other DNA sequences with the same CDR3. The chain recombines TRBV10-3 with TRBJ2-2, with D unresolved. Germline V gene lookup returns CDR1 ENHRY and CDR2 SYGVKD. Between the trimmed V and J ends, which lost 4 bases and 2 bases, there was a span of 8 bases. CDR3 length: 14 residues. The CDR3 sequence: CAISGTANTGELFF. The DNA for the CDR3 is TGTGCCATCAGTGGAACGGCAAACACCGGGGAGCTGTTTTTT.

The chain recombines TRBV7-2 with TRBJ1-4; D perhaps matches TRBD1 (5 bases). Germline CDR1 and CDR2: SGHTA and FQGNSA. This CDR3 has 16 residues. The V end was cut by 1 base, the J end by 3 bases, with 12 bases between. The CDR3 DNA reads TGTGCCAGCAGCTTAGGGGTGGGGCAGCCTAATGAAAAACTGTTTTTT. This encodes CASSLGVGQPNEKLFF.

The gene calls are TRBV21-1 and TRBJ2-6; TRBD1 was called by the table and not checked on the DNA. TRBV21-1 is marked as a pseudogene. There are 18 residues in the CDR3. CDR3 bases: TGTGCCAGCAGATCCCACCAGGGGCCCAGCTCTGGGGCCAACGTCCTGACTTTC. This sequence encodes CASRSHQGPSSGANVLTF.

This chain links TRBV2 with TRBJ1-6; 9 bases map to TRBD1. This CDR3 has 15 residues. Germline trimming cut 5 bases from V and 6 bases from J; bases unmatched to any gene: 5. The germline V gene encodes CDR1 SNHLY and CDR2 FYNNEI. CDR3 bases: TGTGCCAGCAGTCCCGGACAGGGGCCTAATTCACCCCTCCACTTT. This encodes CASSPGQGPNSPLHF.

V and J are TRBV30 and TRBJ1-3; D is unresolved. Trimming left V 0 bases short and J 2 bases short, with 11 bases between. Germline values: CDR1 GTSNPN, CDR2 SVGIG (reference sequence). The CDR3 loop spans 15 amino acids. Written as DNA, the CDR3 is TGTGCCTGGAGTGTAGTACATAAGCCTGGAAACACCATATATTTT. Residues: CAWSVVHKPGNTIYF.

This clone was counted once. This chain connects TRBV19 to TRBJ1-1; possible D gene TRBD1, 5 bases. Trimming pared 6 bases from V and 0 bases from J, leaving 11 bases between. CDR1 is LNHDA, CDR2 SQIVND, per germline (reference sequence). The CDR3 is 14 residues long. CDR3 in amino acids: CASSPTDLNTEAFF. In DNA form, the CDR3 reads TGTGCCAGTAGCCCGACAGATTTGAACACTGAAGCTTTCTTT.

The chain couples TRBV14 to TRBJ2-7, with D perhaps TRBD1 (5 bases). From germline, CDR1 is SGHDN and CDR2 FVKESK. V lost 0 bases and J 5 bases, leaving 11 bases between the germline ends. The CDR3 loop spans 14 amino acids. CDR3 amino acids: CASSQDLREHEQYF. The CDR3 nucleotides read TGTGCCAGCAGCCAAGATCTCAGGGAACACGAGCAGTACTTC.

This sequence joins TRBV6-4 and TRBJ2-1; TRBD2 agrees at 12 bases. CDR3 length: 19 amino acids. With 2 bases clipped from V and 6 bases from J, the junction kept 14 bases outside the gene matches. CDR1 is MRHNA and CDR2 is SNTAGT in the germline V gene. CDR3 sequence reads: CASSDRRLAGALWGNEQFF. Written as DNA, the CDR3 is TGTGCCAGCAGTGACCGTCGACTAGCGGGAGCTTTGTGGGGCAATGAGCAGTTCTTC.

Regarding this clone: In the same sample, other DNA sequences code for this CDR3. The V and J genes are TRBV5-5 and TRBJ2-7, with D unresolved. CDR3 size: 12 residues. Germline V gene lookup returns CDR1 SGHKS and CDR2 YYEKEE (reference sequence). The ends were cut back, 3 bases at V and 3 bases at J, with 7 bases in the middle. The CDR3 spells CASSSGSYEQYF. DNA of the CDR3: TGTGCCAGCAGCTCCGGCAGCTACGAGCAGTACTTC.

This chain uses TRBV7-2 with TRBJ2-5; tentative D call: TRBD1 (5 bases). With 2 bases removed from V and 0 bases from J, the gap between germline ends came to 10 bases. The CDR3 contains 15 residues. The germline V gene has CDR1 SGHTA and CDR2 FQGNSA. The CDR3 is CASSLTATDQETQYF. CDR3 coding DNA: TGTGCCAGCAGCTTAACAGCGACAGACCAAGAGACCCAGTACTTC.

Of note for this clone: Different DNA sequences within this sample yield the same CDR3. This rearrangement joins TRBV7-2 to TRBJ2-3; 9 bases are shared with TRBD2. After removal of 3 bases from V and 6 bases from J, the junction contained 7 bases not matched to a gene. CDR1 and CDR2 (germline): SGHTA, FQGNSA. The CDR3 loop spans 15 amino acids. Here the CDR3 reads CASSLAGGPGDTQYF. CDR3 bases: TGTGCCAGCAGCTTGGCGGGAGGGCCGGGGGATACGCAGTATTTT.

This clone showed up just once. The chain links TRBV6-4 to TRBJ2-1, with a tentative D call TRBD2 (6 bases). V was clipped by 10 bases and J by 4 bases, with 14 bases between them. Germline V lookup: CDR1 MRHNA, CDR2 SNTAGT. CDR3 length: 13 residues. The CDR3 sequence: CATPGTPYNEQFF. CDR3 nucleotides: TGTGCCACCCCTGGGACTCCGTACAATGAGCAGTTCTTC.

The chain is built from TRBV6-1 and TRBJ1-1, with no clear D. The V and J ends lost 3 bases and 4 bases respectively, with 12 bases between them. The CDR3 loop spans 14 amino acids. Germline lookup yields CDR1 MNHNS and CDR2 SASEGT. The CDR3 DNA reads as TGTGCCAGCAGTGAGGAAGGAGGGCTCACTGAAGCTTTCTTT. Residues: CASSEEGGLTEAFF.

V gene TRBV23-1 combines with J gene TRBJ2-4; D remains ambiguous. TRBV23-1 carries the ORF label, with uncertain function. The length of the CDR3 is 16 residues. Trimming took 0 bases from V and 8 from J, leaving 17 bases between them. DNA of the CDR3: TGCGCCAGCAGTCAATCGAGGCTCCCGACAACGCACATTCAGTACTTC. Encoded protein: CASSQSRLPTTHIQYF.

This clone showed up just once. The chain has TRBV18 and TRBJ2-7; 9 bases are a match to TRBD1. The germline V gene encodes CDR1 KGHSH and CDR2 LQKENI. The CDR3 length is 15 residues. J gave up 2 bases and V 3 bases, and 5 bases lay outside the gene matches. The CDR3, as DNA: TGTGCCAGCTCACCGGACAGGGGCCCCACCTACGAGCAGTACTTC. This gives the protein CASSPDRGPTYEQYF.

The rearrangement joins TRBV19 to TRBJ2-3; D unclear. CDR1 LNHDA and CDR2 SQIVND come from the germline V gene (reference sequence). The CDR3 spans 15 residues. Trimming cost V 3 bases and J 0 bases, with 10 bases left between them. This CDR3 reads CASSMDGRSTDTQYF. Written as DNA, the CDR3 is TGTGCCAGTAGTATGGACGGGCGAAGCACAGATACGCAGTATTTT.

V gene TRBV6-1 combines with J gene TRBJ2-7; 8 bases line up with TRBD1. CDR3 length: 16 residues. The V gene end was trimmed by 1 base and the J gene end by 3 bases; junction bases not matched to a gene: 8. The germline V gene encodes CDR1 MNHNS and CDR2 SASEGT. The CDR3 loop reads CASSEVPRGPGYEQYF. Here the CDR3 DNA reads TGTGCCAGCAGTGAAGTCCCCAGGGGGCCCGGCTACGAGCAGTACTTC.

The V call is TRBV6-5, the J call TRBJ2-7; weak D call: TRBD1 (7 bases). Germline V gene data show CDR1 as MNHEY and CDR2 as SVGAGI. The CDR3 is made up of 15 amino acids. V lost 4 bases and J 6 bases, leaving 19 bases between the germline ends. CDR3 nucleotides: TGTGCCAGCAGTTCCGAGACAGGGACGCGGGGCGAGCAGTACTTC. Its translation is CASSSETGTRGEQYF.